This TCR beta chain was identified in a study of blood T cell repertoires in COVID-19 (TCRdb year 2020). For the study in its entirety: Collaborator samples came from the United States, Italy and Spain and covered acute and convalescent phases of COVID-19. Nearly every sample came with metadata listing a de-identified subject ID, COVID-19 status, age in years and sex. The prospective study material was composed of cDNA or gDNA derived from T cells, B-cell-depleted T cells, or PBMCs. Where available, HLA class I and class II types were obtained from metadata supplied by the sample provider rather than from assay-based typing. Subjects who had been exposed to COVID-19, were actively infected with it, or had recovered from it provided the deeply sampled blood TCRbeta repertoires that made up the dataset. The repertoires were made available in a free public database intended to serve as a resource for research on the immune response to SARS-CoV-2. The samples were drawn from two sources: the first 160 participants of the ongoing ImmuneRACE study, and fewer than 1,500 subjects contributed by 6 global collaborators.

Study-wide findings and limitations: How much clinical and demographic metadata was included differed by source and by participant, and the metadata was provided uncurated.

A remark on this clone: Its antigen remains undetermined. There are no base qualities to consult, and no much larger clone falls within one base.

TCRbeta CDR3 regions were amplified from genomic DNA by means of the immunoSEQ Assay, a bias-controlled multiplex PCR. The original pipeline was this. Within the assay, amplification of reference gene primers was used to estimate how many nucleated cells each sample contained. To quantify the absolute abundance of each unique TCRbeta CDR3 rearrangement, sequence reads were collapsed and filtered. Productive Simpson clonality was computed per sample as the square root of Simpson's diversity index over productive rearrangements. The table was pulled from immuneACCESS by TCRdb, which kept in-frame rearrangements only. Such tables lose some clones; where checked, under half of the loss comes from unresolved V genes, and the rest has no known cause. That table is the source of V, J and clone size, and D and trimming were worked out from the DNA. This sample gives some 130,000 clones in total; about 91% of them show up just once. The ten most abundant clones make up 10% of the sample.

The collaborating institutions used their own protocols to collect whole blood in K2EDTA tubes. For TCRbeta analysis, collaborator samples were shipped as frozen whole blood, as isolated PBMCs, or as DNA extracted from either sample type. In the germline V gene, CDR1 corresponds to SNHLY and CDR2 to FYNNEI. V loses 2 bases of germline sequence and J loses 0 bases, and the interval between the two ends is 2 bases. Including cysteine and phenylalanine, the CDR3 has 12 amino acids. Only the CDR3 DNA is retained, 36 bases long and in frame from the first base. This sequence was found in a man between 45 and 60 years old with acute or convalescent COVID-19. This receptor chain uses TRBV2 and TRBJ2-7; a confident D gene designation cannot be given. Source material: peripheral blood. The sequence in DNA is TGTGCCAGCAGTGAACGCTCCTACGAGCAGTACTTC. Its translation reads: CASSERSYEQYF. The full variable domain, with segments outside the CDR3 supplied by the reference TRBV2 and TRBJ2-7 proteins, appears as EPEVTQTPSHQVTQMGQEVILRCVPISNHLYFYWYRQILGQKVEFLVSFYNNEISEKSEIFDDQFSVERPDGSNFTLKIRSTKLEDSAMYFCASSERSYEQYFGPGTRLTVT.